A selection of T cell receptor beta chains follows, all from one sample in a study of response to subunit inactivated influenza vaccine. MiXCR, applied by TCRdb to the RT-PCR reads, yields one record per CDR3 protein. The sample shows about 520,000 distinct CDR3 sequences, around 25% of them seen only once. Sequenced here: CD4+ T cells sorted from PBMCs, sampled 5 to 6 days after vaccination. The origin of the receptors is a man over 45 who received an inactivated influenza vaccine. Both conserved end residues are part of each CDR3. D genes are given only for firm matches. Where a row states a size, it is once, few, many or the class of an expanded clone; other rows omit it.

>TRBJ2-5|.|.|TRBV11-2
CASRFIFGPAGQETQYF
TGTGCCAGCAGATTCATTTTCGGGCCAGCGGGTCAAGAGACCCAGTACTTC
>TRBJ2-1|few|TRBD1|TRBV7-8
CASSSPGQGLIRSSYNEQFF
TGTGCCAGCAGCTCGCCGGGACAGGGCCTAATCCGAAGCTCCTACAATGAGCAGTTCTTC
>TRBJ2-1|.|TRBD2|TRBV28
CASSRKSGMSEQFF
TGTGCCAGCAGCCGGAAGAGCGGGATGAGCGAGCAGTTCTTC
>TRBJ2-5|few|.|TRBV20-1
CSARQDPHGTQYF
TGCAGTGCTAGACAGGACCCCCACGGGACCCAGTACTTC
>TRBJ2-7|.|.|TRBV4-1
CASSQATTSKYEQYF
TGCGCCAGCAGCCAAGCGACTACCTCCAAGTACGAGCAGTACTTC
>TRBJ2-2|.|.|TRBV7-7
CASSPGRMVNTGELFF
TGTGCTAGCAGCCCGGGACGGATGGTGAACACCGGGGAGCTGTTTTTT
>TRBJ2-2|few|.|TRBV7-9
CASSLYARNTGELFF
TGTGCCAGCAGCTTATATGCTAGGAACACCGGGGAGCTGTTTTTT
>TRBJ1-1|.|.|TRBV12-3/TRBV12-4
CASSRPDRPNTEAFF
TGTGCCAGCAGTCGCCCCGACAGACCGAACACTGAAGCTTTCTTT
>TRBJ2-3|.|TRBD2|TRBV5-1
CASSRTTSGGADTQYF
TGCGCCAGCAGCCGTACGACTAGCGGGGGAGCAGATACGCAGTATTTT
>TRBJ2-5|.|.|TRBV20-1
CSVYSRAKETQYF
TGCAGTGTGTATTCCCGAGCCAAAGAGACCCAGTACTTC
>TRBJ2-2|many|.|TRBV12-3/TRBV12-4
CASSSLIGNRELFF
TGTGCCAGCAGTTCCCTTATTGGAAACCGGGAGCTGTTTTTT
>TRBJ2-3|.|TRBD2|TRBV5-1
CASSMGLAGPDTQYF
TGCGCCAGCAGCATGGGACTAGCAGGACCAGATACGCAGTATTTT
>TRBJ2-3|.|.|TRBV20-1
CSASPQASTDTQYF
TGCAGTGCTAGTCCCCAAGCTAGCACAGATACGCAGTATTTT
>TRBJ2-5|few|.|TRBV25-1
CASSGPGGYETQYF
TGTGCCAGCAGTGGCCCAGGGGGGTACGAGACCCAGTACTTC
>TRBJ1-6|few|.|TRBV5-1
CASSLDQNSPLHF
TGCGCCAGCAGCTTGGATCAAAATTCACCCCTCCACTTT
>TRBJ2-7|.|.|TRBV7-9
CASSPRWGTNTGNEQYF
TGTGCCAGCAGTCCTAGGTGGGGAACAAACACAGGGAACGAGCAGTACTTC
>TRBJ2-5|.|.|TRBV3-1
CASSQDTGSLRAQYF
TGTGCCAGCAGCCAAGATACAGGGTCTTTAAGAGCCCAGTACTTC
>TRBJ2-1|many|.|TRBV28
CASSLSSIHEQFF
TGTGCCAGCAGTTTGAGTAGCATCCATGAGCAGTTCTTC
>TRBJ2-7|.|.|TRBV6-2/TRBV6-3
CASSPVGLESSYEQYF
TGTGCCAGCAGCCCGGTGGGATTAGAGTCCTCCTACGAGCAGTACTTC
>TRBJ2-7|.|.|TRBV7-2
CASSLDGGFSYEQYF
TGTGCCAGCAGCTTAGACGGGGGATTCTCCTACGAGCAGTACTTC
>TRBJ2-7|.|TRBD1|TRBV5-1
CASSPADRAGGRRYEQYF
TGCGCCAGCAGCCCCGCGGACAGGGCCGGGGGCCGACGGTACGAGCAGTACTTC
>TRBJ2-5|.|TRBD1|TRBV7-2
CASSLGTGGEKTQYF
TGTGCCAGCAGCTTAGGTACAGGGGGCGAAAAGACCCAGTACTTC
>TRBJ1-2|.|TRBD1|TRBV28
CASIRTGSGYTF
TGTGCCAGCATTCGGACAGGGAGCGGCTACACCTTC
>TRBJ2-7|few|.|TRBV12-3/TRBV12-4
CASAGGGQGPYEQYF
TGTGCCAGCGCTGGTGGGGGGCAGGGTCCATACGAGCAGTACTTC
>TRBJ2-7|few|.|TRBV12-3/TRBV12-4
CASSIHGYEQYF
TGTGCCAGCAGTATCCATGGCTACGAGCAGTACTTC
>TRBJ2-7|.|.|TRBV29-1
CSVEEGSSYEQYF
TGCAGCGTTGAAGAGGGGAGCTCCTACGAGCAGTACTTC
>TRBJ2-3|few|TRBD2|TRBV3-1
CASSQLSGEYTDTQYF
TGTGCCAGCAGCCAACTTAGCGGGGAGTACACAGATACGCAGTATTTT
>TRBJ2-7|few|TRBD2|TRBV20-1
CSASGTSGRRSYEQYF
TGCAGTGCTTCGGGGACTAGCGGGAGGCGTTCCTACGAGCAGTACTTC
>TRBJ1-1|few|.|TRBV16
CASSQSWTPGTEAFF
TGTGCCAGCAGCCAATCTTGGACCCCGGGCACTGAAGCTTTCTTT
>TRBJ2-2|.|TRBD2|TRBV5-1
CASSLGGLVRTGELFF
TGCGCCAGCAGCTTGGGGGGACTAGTCCGTACCGGGGAGCTGTTTTTT
>TRBJ1-1|.|.|TRBV6-1
CASTAGRPNTEAFF
TGTGCCAGCACCGCGGGCAGACCGAACACTGAAGCTTTCTTT
>TRBJ1-2|few|TRBD1|TRBV19
CASSFGQGQGYTF
TGTGCCAGTAGCTTTGGACAGGGTCAAGGCTACACCTTC
>TRBJ2-6|.|.|TRBV18
CASSPMDSGANVLTF
TGTGCCAGCTCACCAATGGACTCTGGGGCCAACGTCCTGACTTTC
>TRBJ2-7|few|.|TRBV18
CASSPNAYYEQYF
TGTGCCAGCTCACCGAACGCATACTACGAGCAGTACTTC
>TRBJ1-1|few|.|TRBV4-3
CASSQDLRTEAFF
TGCGCCAGCAGCCAAGATCTCCGCACTGAAGCTTTCTTT
>TRBJ2-1|.|.|TRBV20-1
CSARGGLVNNEQFF
TGCAGTGCTAGAGGAGGCCTAGTGAACAATGAGCAGTTCTTC
>TRBJ1-1|.|.|TRBV11-2
CASSLDNIRTQGRGAFF
TGTGCCAGCAGCTTAGATAACATACGGACCCAGGGTAGGGGAGCTTTCTTT
>TRBJ2-6|.|.|TRBV4-1
CASSQAASGANVLTF
TGCGCCAGCAGCCAAGCGGCTTCTGGGGCCAACGTCCTGACTTTC
>TRBJ2-7|few|TRBD2|TRBV12-3/TRBV12-4
CASGVTSGSRYEQYF
TGTGCCAGCGGAGTTACTAGCGGGAGTAGGTACGAGCAGTACTTC
>TRBJ2-2|many|TRBD2|TRBV20-1
CSASRASGARTGELFF
TGCAGTGCTTCGAGGGCTAGCGGAGCTCGCACCGGGGAGCTGTTTTTT
>TRBJ2-7|.|.|TRBV2
CASKKGGRGEPYEQYF
TGTGCCAGCAAAAAGGGGGGCAGGGGCGAACCCTACGAGCAGTACTTC
>TRBJ2-2|.|TRBD2|TRBV7-6
CALGGSTNTGELFF
TGTGCCCTCGGGGGGAGCACGAACACCGGGGAGCTGTTTTTT
>TRBJ1-2|.|TRBD1|TRBV9
CASSAVDRESGYTF
TGTGCCAGCAGCGCGGTCGACAGGGAAAGTGGCTACACCTTC
>TRBJ2-7|.|.|TRBV4-1
CASSQEGTVQEQYF
TGCGCCAGCAGCCAGGAGGGGACAGTTCAGGAGCAGTACTTC
>TRBJ1-2|.|TRBD1|TRBV29-1
CSAWTGGGYTF
TGCAGCGCCTGGACAGGGGGCGGCTACACCTTC
>TRBJ2-1|.|.|TRBV6-2/TRBV6-3
CASRDRATLAREFF
TGTGCCAGCAGGGACCGGGCCACTCTTGCGCGGGAGTTCTTC
>TRBJ2-7|.|TRBD2|TRBV29-1
CSVRQGLAEQYF
TGCAGCGTCCGTCAGGGACTAGCGGAGCAGTACTTC
>TRBJ1-5|.|.|TRBV12-3/TRBV12-4
CASSRGAAGPQHF
TGTGCCAGCAGCCGGGGGGCGGCGGGGCCCCAGCATTTT
>TRBJ2-1|few|TRBD2|TRBV11-2
CASSRAGVSYNEQFF
TGTGCCAGCAGCAGAGCGGGAGTGTCCTACAATGAGCAGTTCTTC
>TRBJ2-7|.|.|TRBV7-2
CASSLVAAYEQYF
TGTGCCAGCAGCTTAGTTGCGGCCTACGAGCAGTACTTC
>TRBJ2-7|.|TRBD1|TRBV29-1
CSVMTGWTEQYF
TGCAGCGTAATGACAGGGTGGACCGAGCAGTACTTC
>TRBJ2-2|few|TRBD2|TRBV5-5
CASSLGSGSLTGELFF
TGTGCCAGCAGCTTGGGTAGCGGGAGCCTCACCGGGGAGCTGTTTTTT
>TRBJ2-1|.|TRBD2|TRBV7-3
CASSLIASGGQFF
TGTGCCAGCAGCTTAATCGCAAGCGGGGGGCAGTTCTTC
>TRBJ2-1|few|TRBD2|TRBV20-1
CSAVIAGVYNEQFF
TGCAGTGCGGTCATAGCGGGGGTGTACAATGAGCAGTTCTTC
>TRBJ2-7|few|TRBD2|TRBV29-1
CSVGPGLAGLHEQYF
TGCAGCGTTGGACCCGGACTAGCGGGACTCCACGAGCAGTACTTC
>TRBJ2-7|many|.|TRBV28
CASGFLEQYF
TGTGCCAGCGGCTTTTTAGAGCAGTACTTC
>TRBJ2-7|.|TRBD1|TRBV4-1
CASSLDRERYEQYF
TGCGCCAGCAGCCTGGACAGGGAGCGGTACGAGCAGTACTTC
>TRBJ2-5|.|.|TRBV20-1
CSARRGRGSQETQYF
TGCAGTGCTAGAAGGGGTCGGGGCAGCCAAGAGACCCAGTACTTC
>TRBJ2-7|.|.|TRBV12-3/TRBV12-4
CASSLSTGSYEQYF
TGTGCCAGCAGTTTGTCGACCGGCTCCTACGAGCAGTACTTC
>TRBJ2-7|few|.|TRBV29-1
CSVGGPSYEQYF
TGCAGCGTGGGGGGGCCTTCCTACGAGCAGTACTTC